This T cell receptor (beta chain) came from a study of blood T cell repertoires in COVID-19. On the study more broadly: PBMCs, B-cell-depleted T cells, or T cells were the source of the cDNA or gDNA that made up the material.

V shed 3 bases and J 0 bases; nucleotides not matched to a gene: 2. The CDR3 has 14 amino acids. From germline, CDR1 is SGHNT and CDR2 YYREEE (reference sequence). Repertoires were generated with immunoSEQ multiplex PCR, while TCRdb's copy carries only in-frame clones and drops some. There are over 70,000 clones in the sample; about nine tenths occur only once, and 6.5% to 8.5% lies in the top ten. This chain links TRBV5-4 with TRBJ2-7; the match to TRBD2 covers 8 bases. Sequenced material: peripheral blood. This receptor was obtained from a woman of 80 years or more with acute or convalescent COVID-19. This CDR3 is CASSSAGGSYEQYF. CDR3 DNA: TGTGCCAGCAGCTCTGCGGGAGGCTCCTACGAGCAGTACTTC.